Detailed here is one TCR beta chain. Its antigen is undetermined. The germline V and J ends were trimmed by 3 bases and 2 bases, with 13 bases remaining between them. This CDR3 has 14 amino acids. The germline gives CDR1 DFQATT, CDR2 SNEGSKA (reference sequence). The source of the sample is a study of blood T cells in healthy people across ages. General study points: Observed TCR beta diversity per million T cells went down as age went up. This fall followed a roughly linear course with age. Compared with aged donors, long-lived donors showed fewer expanded clones, suggesting selection.

Together with a sample-barcoded 5' primer, a J-beta primer mix was included in a second PCR lasting about 6 to 11 cycles. One entry per CDR3 protein, called by TCRdb with MiXCR from the 5' RACE reads. The repertoire consists of about 1,600,000 distinct CDR3 sequences, with roughly 40% occurring once and the leading ten covering 6.5% to 10%. This clonotype was sampled from a woman in her late teens or twenties in good health. The chain recombines TRBV20-1 with TRBJ2-5; TRBD1 or TRBD2 may be the D gene (5 bases each). The sequencing input was blood. The CDR3 sequence: CSARGERQQETQYF. DNA of the CDR3: TGCAGTGCTAGGGGGGAGCGGCAACAAGAGACCCAGTACTTC.